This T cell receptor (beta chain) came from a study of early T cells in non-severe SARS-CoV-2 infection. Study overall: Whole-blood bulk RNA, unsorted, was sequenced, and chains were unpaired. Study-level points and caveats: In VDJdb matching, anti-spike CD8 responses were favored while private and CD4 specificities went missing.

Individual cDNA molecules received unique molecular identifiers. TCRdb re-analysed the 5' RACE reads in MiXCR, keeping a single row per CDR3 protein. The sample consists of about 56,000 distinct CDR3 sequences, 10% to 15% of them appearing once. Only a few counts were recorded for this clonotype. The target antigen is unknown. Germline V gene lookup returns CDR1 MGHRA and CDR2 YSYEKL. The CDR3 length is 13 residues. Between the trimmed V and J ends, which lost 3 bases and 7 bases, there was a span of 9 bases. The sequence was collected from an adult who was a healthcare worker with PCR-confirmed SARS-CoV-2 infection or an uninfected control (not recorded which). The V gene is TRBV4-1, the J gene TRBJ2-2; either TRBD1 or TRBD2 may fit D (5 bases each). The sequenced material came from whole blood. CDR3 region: CASSQPGGGELFF. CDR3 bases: TGCGCCAGCAGCCAGCCTGGGGGCGGGGAGCTGTTTTTT.